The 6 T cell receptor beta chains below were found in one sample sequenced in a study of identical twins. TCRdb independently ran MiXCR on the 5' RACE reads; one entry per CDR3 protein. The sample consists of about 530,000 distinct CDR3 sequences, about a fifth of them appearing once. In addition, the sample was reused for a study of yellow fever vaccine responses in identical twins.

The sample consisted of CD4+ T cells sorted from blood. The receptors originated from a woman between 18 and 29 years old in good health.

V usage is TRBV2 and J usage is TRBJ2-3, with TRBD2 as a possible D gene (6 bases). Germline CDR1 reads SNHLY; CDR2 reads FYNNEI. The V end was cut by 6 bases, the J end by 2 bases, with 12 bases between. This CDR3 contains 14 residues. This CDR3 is CASSRGTHTDTQYF. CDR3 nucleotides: TGTGCCAGCAGCCGCGGGACCCACACAGATACGCAGTATTTT.

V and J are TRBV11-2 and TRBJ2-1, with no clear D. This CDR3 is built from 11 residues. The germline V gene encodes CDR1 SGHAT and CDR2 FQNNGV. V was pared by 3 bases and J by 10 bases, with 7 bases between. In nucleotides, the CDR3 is TGTGCCAGCAGCTTCGAACGAGAGCAGTTCTTC. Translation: CASSFEREQFF.

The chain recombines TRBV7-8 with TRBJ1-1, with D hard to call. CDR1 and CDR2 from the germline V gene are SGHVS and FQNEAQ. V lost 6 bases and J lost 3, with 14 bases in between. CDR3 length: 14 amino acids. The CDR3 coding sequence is TGTGCCAGCAGACCGGATCCGCGACACACTGAAGCTTTCTTT. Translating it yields CASRPDPRHTEAFF.

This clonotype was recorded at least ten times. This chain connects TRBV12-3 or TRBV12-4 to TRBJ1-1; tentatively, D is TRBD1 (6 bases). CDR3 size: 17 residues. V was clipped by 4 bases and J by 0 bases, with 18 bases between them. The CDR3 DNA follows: TGTGCCAGCAGTTGGGGGCAGGGCAGGTTAATGAACACTGAAGCTTTCTTT. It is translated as CASSWGQGRLMNTEAFF.

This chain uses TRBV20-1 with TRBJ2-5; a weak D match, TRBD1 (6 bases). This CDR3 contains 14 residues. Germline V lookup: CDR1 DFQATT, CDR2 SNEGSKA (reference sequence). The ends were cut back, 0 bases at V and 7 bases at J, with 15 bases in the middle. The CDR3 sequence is CSAREGASAGTQYF. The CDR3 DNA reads TGCAGTGCTAGAGAGGGGGCCAGTGCGGGGACCCAGTACTTC.

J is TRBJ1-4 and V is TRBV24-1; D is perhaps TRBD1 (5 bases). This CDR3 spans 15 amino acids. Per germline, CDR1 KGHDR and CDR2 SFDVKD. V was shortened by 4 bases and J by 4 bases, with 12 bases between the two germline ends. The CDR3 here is CATSEHGTDNEKLFF. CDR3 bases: TGTGCCACCAGTGAACACGGGACGGATAATGAAAAACTGTTTTTT.